This T cell receptor (beta chain) originates from a study of OX40 agonist ivuxolimab in advanced cancers. Assay used: immunoSEQ multiplex PCR; TCRdb lists only in-frame clones, some missing. The data contain tens of thousands of clones, 88% of them singletons. This CDR3 is 16 amino acids long. Deletions cut 5 bases from V and 4 bases from J, with 21 bases between. The germline V gene has CDR1 MDHEN and CDR2 SYDVKM. This chain uses TRBV28 with TRBJ2-7; D possibly corresponds to TRBD1 (5 bases). This sequence originates from an adult with an advanced solid tumor such as melanoma, head and neck, liver or kidney cancer. The sequenced sample was CD4+ or CD8+ T cells sorted from blood, obtained in a trial of the OX40 agonist ivuxolimab. CDR3 sequence: CASSTRRWGARYEQYF. The CDR3 nucleotides are TGTGCCAGCAGTACCCGTAGGTGGGGCGCCAGATACGAGCAGTACTTC.